The rows below give T cell receptor beta chains drawn from one sample of a study of blood T cell repertoires in COVID-19. The protocol was immunoSEQ multiplex PCR, while the TCRdb copy is restricted to in-frame clones and leaves out a portion. Counted here are about 290,000 clones, 85% to 90% occurring once; the ten biggest clones make up more than 9.5%. The sample comprised peripheral blood. The receptors shown here come from a woman aged 25 to 39 with COVID-19, enrolled during active disease. The conserved cysteine and the conserved F or W are not part of the CDR3 here.

j_call v_call cdr3_aa
TRBJ1-5 TRBV4-2 ASSQALRGLGNQPQH
TRBJ1-5 TRBV20-1 SASFPVFGSGPQH
TRBJ2-5 TRBV5-1 ASRMRGQGAGETQY
TRBJ2-3 TRBV7-9 ASSLPAGGWDDTQY
TRBJ1-5 TRBV6-6 ASSYSPISGQPQH
TRBJ2-5 TRBV27 ASSPPPWEAGVETQY
TRBJ2-3 TRBV7-2 ASSLGGGGIDTQY
TRBJ1-2 TRBV3-1/TRBV3-2 ASSQVSGLNYGYT
TRBJ2-7 TRBV5-1 ASSFAGLVTHEQY
TRBJ1-2 TRBV19 ASRSVGYT
TRBJ1-1 TRBV4-1 ASSHADEAF
TRBJ1-5 TRBV2 ASSVTGLPQH
TRBJ1-1 TRBV15 ATSREWTGKSEAF
TRBJ1-1 TRBV6-6 AITESRTEAF
TRBJ2-4 TRBV11-2 ASSSLQGKNIQY
TRBJ2-1 TRBV4-1 ASSQLAGGSEQF
TRBJ1-2 TRBV12-3/TRBV12-4 ASSSVYGYT
TRBJ1-1 TRBV10-3 AISESGSKGQAF
TRBJ1-4 TRBV18 ASSPPDRGGTNEKLF
TRBJ2-1 TRBV7-9 ASSSRGGSSYNEQF
TRBJ1-5 TRBV6-1 ASSEPRTGGHQPQH
TRBJ1-3 TRBV28 ASIPSTGGGNTIY
TRBJ1-2 TRBV7-9 ASSLGQGIGYT
TRBJ2-7 TRBV4-1 ASSQTDRGLGEQY
TRBJ1-6 TRBV2 ASGYQGSLSPLH
TRBJ1-1 TRBV6-7 ASSYARDRGNTEAF
TRBJ1-1 TRBV6-2/TRBV6-3 ASSYREGVVAGAF
TRBJ2-3 TRBV28 ASSRRGLRQTDTQY
TRBJ2-1 TRBV6-5 ASSLTSGDYNEQF
TRBJ1-1 TRBV27 ASRTYREPSEAF
TRBJ1-5 TRBV19 ASSKQGNQPQH
TRBJ2-7 TRBV6-6 ASRDTYEQY
TRBJ2-3 TRBV5-4 ASSLRRNTDTQY
TRBJ2-7 TRBV7-9 ASSLGLAGVNYEEQY
TRBJ2-1 TRBV5-4 ASSRDRYNEQF
TRBJ2-7 TRBV6-5 ASSYLASGVEQY
TRBJ1-2 TRBV5-6 ASSWTGGGYGYT
TRBJ2-7 TRBV6-2/TRBV6-3 ASSYLPGQGFGEQY
TRBJ1-4 TRBV5-1 ASSPDRATNEKLF
TRBJ2-7 TRBV28 ASSSGLAGASYEQY
TRBJ2-7 TRBV3-1/TRBV3-2 ASSRTGDEQY
TRBJ1-6 TRBV3-1/TRBV3-2 ASCYREGNSPLH
TRBJ2-7 TRBV6-5 ASSLGQGTYEQY
TRBJ1-2 TRBV5-5 ASSLVMRPNYGYT